The 27 T cell receptor beta chains in this list originate from one sample, sequenced in a study of neoadjuvant anti-PD-1 for oral cavity cancer. The table came from immunoSEQ multiplex PCR; TCRdb's copy has only in-frame clones and leaves some out. The data show approximately 35,000 clones, with around nine tenths seen just once and 3.5% held by the top ten. Sequencing used PBMCs, obtained before nivolumab (anti-PD-1) treatment. The receptor set was obtained from a person aged 35-79 years with oral cavity squamous cell carcinoma.

This clone was seen only a few times. This chain links TRBV6-6 with TRBJ1-5, with D unclear. Looked up from germline, CDR1 is MNHNY and CDR2 is SVGAGI (reference sequence). This CDR3 comprises 13 residues. Trimming shortened V by 8 bases and J by 7 bases, and 15 bases separated the two germline ends. The CDR3: CASGFGEDQPQHF. The CDR3 DNA is TGTGCCAGCGGTTTCGGGGAGGACCAGCCCCAGCATTTT.

The chain combines TRBV5-1 with TRBJ1-1; D gene uncertain. V was shortened by 0 bases and J by 0 bases, with 3 bases between the two germline ends. From germline, CDR1 is SGHRS and CDR2 YFSETQ. There are 13 residues in the CDR3. The DNA of the CDR3 is TGCGCCAGCAGCTTGGGAATGAACACTGAAGCTTTCTTT. It yields the protein CASSLGMNTEAFF.

The chain has TRBV7-9 and TRBJ1-5, with D unresolved. Germline V gene lookup returns CDR1 SEHNR and CDR2 FQNEAQ (reference sequence). V lost 6 bases, J lost 9 bases, and 21 bases lay in between. CDR3 length: 15 residues. The CDR3 spells CASSHGDPQTRPQHF. The CDR3 region has the DNA TGTGCCAGCAGTCATGGGGATCCCCAAACCAGGCCCCAGCATTTT.

In its sample, this clone is medium-sized. The chain links TRBV9 to TRBJ2-1; a possible D gene is TRBD2 (6 bases). The V gene's germline CDR1 is SGDLS and CDR2 YYNGEE. The CDR3 runs 15 residues. V lost 4 bases and J 2 bases, leaving 13 bases between the germline ends. The CDR3: CASSQSSVPYNEQFF. For the CDR3, the DNA is TGTGCCAGCAGCCAATCTAGCGTTCCCTACAATGAGCAGTTCTTC.

The chain is built from TRBV7-8 and TRBJ1-1, with D possibly being TRBD1 (5 bases). V dropped 1 base and J dropped 0 bases, with 12 bases sitting between them. There are 16 residues in the CDR3. Germline CDR1 reads SGHVS; CDR2 reads FQNEAQ. CDR3 sequence reads: CASSLGLRQLNTEAFF. CDR3 bases: TGTGCCAGCAGCTTAGGGCTCCGACAGCTGAACACTGAAGCTTTCTTT.

The CDR3 region is CASSESQGGGGKKQYF. The CDR3 region has the DNA TGCGCCAGCAGTGAGTCCCAAGGTGGCGGGGGGAAGAAGCAGTACTTC. This chain uses TRBV10-2 with TRBJ2-7; 8 positions match TRBD2. Germline-derived CDR1 and CDR2 are WSHSY and SAAADI. The CDR3 spans 16 residues. Trimming at V came to 0 bases and at J to 8 bases, leaving 12 bases not matched to a gene.

The genes are TRBV5-4 and TRBJ2-3; D is unclear. The CDR3 covers 14 residues. Between the trimmed V and J ends, which lost 1 base and 1 base, there was a span of 7 bases. Germline V gene lookup returns CDR1 SGHNT and CDR2 YYREEE (reference sequence). The CDR3 coding sequence is TGTGCCAGCAGCTTGCGCGAGGGCACAGATACGCAGTATTTT. Its protein is CASSLREGTDTQYF. Combining the CDR3 with reference TRBV5-4 and TRBJ2-3 gives the whole variable domain ETGVTQSPTHLIKTRGQQVTLRCSSQSGHNTVSWYQQALGQGPQFIFQYYREEENGRGNFPPRFSGLQFPNYSSELNVNALELDDSALYLCASSLREGTDTQYFGPGTRLTVL.

This chain connects TRBV5-4 to TRBJ2-2, with D uncertain. Germline V gene data show CDR1 as SGHNT and CDR2 as YYREEE (reference sequence). The CDR3 has 13 amino acids. The ends were cut back, 0 bases at V and 6 bases at J, with 6 bases in the middle. The CDR3 DNA sequence: TGTGCCAGCAGCTTGGCCCAGTCCGGGGAGCTGTTTTTT. Its translation is CASSLAQSGELFF.

The chain links TRBV2 to TRBJ1-2; D is unresolved. V was cut by 7 bases and J by 7 bases, with 7 bases left in between. The germline CDR1 and CDR2 sequences are SNHLY and FYNNEI. The CDR3 covers 10 residues. In DNA, the CDR3 is TGTGCCAGCACAGTTGGTGGCTACACCTTC. Translating gives CASTVGGYTF.

The rearrangement uses TRBV7-2 and TRBJ1-1, with D maybe TRBD1 (6 bases). The CDR3 is made up of 18 amino acids. Germline V gene lookup returns CDR1 SGHTA and CDR2 FQGNSA. V was cut by 5 bases and J by 0 bases, with 22 bases left in between. This CDR3 reads CASSTPSGANPMNTEAFF. The DNA for the CDR3 is TGTGCCAGCAGCACCCCTTCGGGGGCGAACCCCATGAACACTGAAGCTTTCTTT.

This chain joins TRBV7-2 and TRBJ1-2; 9 bases match TRBD1. The CDR3 loop spans 14 amino acids. V trimming: 5 bases; J trimming: 5 bases; junction bases outside the gene matches: 6. Germline-derived CDR1 and CDR2 are SGHTA and FQGNSA. CDR3 sequence (DNA): TGTGCCAGCAGCACCGGGACAGGGCGGTATGGCTACACCTTC. Amino acids: CASSTGTGRYGYTF.

The V call is TRBV10-2, the J call TRBJ1-1, with D uncertain. The ends were cut back, 4 bases at V and 1 base at J, with 7 bases in the middle. Germline assignment: CDR1 WSHSY and CDR2 SAAADI. The CDR3 totals 13 residues. The DNA for the CDR3 is TGCGCCAGCAGTGTAGAGGGGAACACTGAAGCTTTCTTT. This encodes CASSVEGNTEAFF.

The CDR3: CASSPGAGTQETQYF. Here the CDR3 DNA reads TGCGCCAGCAGCCCGGGGGCCGGAACGCAAGAGACCCAGTACTTC. The rearrangement uses TRBV5-1 and TRBJ2-5, with D possibly called TRBD1 or TRBD2 (6 bases each). The CDR3 covers 15 residues. CDR1 and CDR2 from the germline V gene are SGHRS and YFSETQ. V was shortened by 4 bases and J by 2 bases, with 15 bases between the two germline ends.

V is TRBV5-4 and J is TRBJ1-2, with 8 bases identical to TRBD1. Germline loops: CDR1 SGHNT, CDR2 YYREEE (reference sequence). This CDR3 spans 13 amino acids. The ends lost 4 bases at V and 5 bases at J; junction bases unmatched: 4. The CDR3 protein is CASSIQGEYGYTF. The CDR3 coding sequence is TGTGCCAGCAGCATACAGGGGGAATATGGCTACACCTTC.

This sequence joins TRBV4-2 and TRBJ2-5; 7 bases match TRBD2. Trimming at V came to 6 bases and at J to 3 bases, leaving 7 bases not matched to a gene. The CDR3 extends over 14 amino acids. Germline loops: CDR1 LGHNA, CDR2 YNFKEQ. The CDR3 loop reads CASSNAGTKETQYF. CDR3 DNA: TGTGCCAGCAGTAACGCCGGGACTAAAGAGACCCAGTACTTC.

The chain carries TRBV6-1 and TRBJ1-6; no firm D call. The CDR3 runs 16 residues. Germline loops: CDR1 MNHNS, CDR2 SASEGT. Trimming stripped 2 bases from V and 7 bases from J, with 15 bases between. The CDR3 region has the DNA TGTGCCAGCAGTGAATTCAGTGGGGATTTGAATTCACCCCTCCACTTT. It is translated as CASSEFSGDLNSPLHF.

This clone came up once. The V gene is TRBV30, the J gene TRBJ1-3; 11 bases match TRBD1. V shed 5 bases and J 2 bases; nucleotides not matched to a gene: 2. The germline V gene encodes CDR1 GTSNPN and CDR2 SVGIG (reference sequence). This CDR3 has 14 amino acids. The CDR3 nucleotides read TGTGCCTGGTGGGACAGGGGGACTGGAAACACCATATATTTT. The encoded protein is CAWWDRGTGNTIYF.

CDR3 loop: CASSLEDGNYGYTF. The CDR3 DNA reads as TGCGCCAGCAGCTTGGAAGACGGGAACTATGGCTACACCTTC. The chain employs TRBV5-1 and TRBJ1-2, with unresolved D. With 0 bases removed from V and 2 bases from J, the gap between germline ends came to 8 bases. The CDR3 runs to 14 residues. Germline V gives CDR1 SGHRS, CDR2 YFSETQ.

The chain links TRBV19 to TRBJ1-2, with 7 bases that match TRBD1. Germline V CDR1 and CDR2: LNHDA, SQIVND (reference sequence). With 9 bases clipped from V and 5 bases from J, the junction kept 12 bases outside the gene matches. CDR3 size: 14 residues. The CDR3: CASTPGQRDYGYTF. The CDR3 bases are TGTGCCAGCACTCCGGGACAGAGAGATTATGGCTACACCTTC.

V gene TRBV5-1 combines with J gene TRBJ2-7; 8 bases are a match to TRBD1. Per the germline V gene, CDR1 is SGHRS and CDR2 is YFSETQ. This CDR3 contains 14 residues. The junction had 9 bases not matched to a gene; V was cut back by 5 bases and J by 5 bases. This CDR3 reads CASRDPRGRHEQYF. The CDR3 DNA is TGCGCCAGCAGGGACCCCAGGGGGCGGCACGAGCAGTACTTC.

V and J are TRBV5-8 and TRBJ2-7, with 8 nucleotides matching TRBD1. V lost 0 bases to trimming and J lost 3 bases; unmatched junction nucleotides: 5. The CDR3 runs to 15 residues. Germline V lookup: CDR1 SGHTS, CDR2 YDEGEE. CDR3 amino acids: CASSLVQGAYYEQYF. The CDR3 DNA reads TGTGCCAGCAGCTTGGTGCAGGGGGCGTACTACGAGCAGTACTTC.

This chain links TRBV27 with TRBJ1-5; D is ambiguous. V lost 0 bases and J 4 bases, leaving 4 bases between the germline ends. CDR1 MNHEY and CDR2 SMNVEV come from the germline V gene (reference sequence). The CDR3 spans 13 residues. In nucleotides, the CDR3 is TGTGCCAGCAGTTTATCCAGAAATCAGCCCCAGCATTTT. Translation gives CASSLSRNQPQHF.

The V and J genes are TRBV10-3 and TRBJ2-2; 9 bases agree with TRBD1. The germline CDR1 and CDR2 sequences are ENHRY and SYGVKD. With V trimmed by 2 bases and J by 6 bases, 1 base remained unmatched. The length of the CDR3 is 14 residues. The CDR3 here is CAISERDRAGELFF. The CDR3 nucleotides read TGTGCCATCAGTGAGCGGGACAGGGCCGGGGAGCTGTTTTTT.

This rearrangement joins TRBV4-2 to TRBJ2-3, with TRBD2 identical over 12 bases. CDR1 and CDR2 (germline): LGHNA, YNFKEQ. Unmatched junction bases numbered 5, after V lost 2 bases and J lost 2 bases. The CDR3 contains 17 residues. CDR3 DNA: TGTGCCAGCAGCCAAAGACTAGCGGGGGAGACCACAGATACGCAGTATTTT. Protein product: CASSQRLAGETTDTQYF.

The rearrangement uses TRBV5-3 and TRBJ2-3; 8 bases fit TRBD2. TRBV5-3 counts as an open reading frame of uncertain function. There are 16 residues in the CDR3. With V trimmed by 0 bases and J by 1 base, 4 bases remained unmatched. The DNA for the CDR3 is TGTGCCAGAAGCTTGGTACGGGGGGGAGGCACAGATACGCAGTATTTT. Translated: CARSLVRGGGTDTQYF.

The chain uses TRBV7-2 and TRBJ1-1; TRBD1 aligns across 7 bases. Germline-derived CDR1 and CDR2 are SGHTA and FQGNSA. Trimming cost V 3 bases and J 1 base; bases outside gene matches: 5. The CDR3 is made up of 15 amino acids. This CDR3 is CASSLTGLGNTEAFF. The CDR3 region has the DNA TGTGCCAGCAGCTTGACAGGGCTGGGGAACACTGAAGCTTTCTTT.

V gene TRBV7-2 combines with J gene TRBJ2-7, with 7 bases that match TRBD1. The CDR3 is made up of 16 amino acids. The V gene's germline CDR1 is SGHTA and CDR2 FQGNSA. Losses at the gene ends were 5 bases for V and 1 base for J; bases not matched to a gene: 11. CDR3 coding DNA: TGTGCCAGCAGCCCCCGAACCGGGACAGAGTCCTACGAGCAGTACTTC. This codes for CASSPRTGTESYEQYF.